Below are 4 T cell receptor beta chains sequenced from a single sample in a study of OX40 agonist ivuxolimab in advanced cancers. Produced via immunoSEQ multiplex PCR; TCRdb's table is partial and in-frame only. Of roughly 100,000 clones in the sample, 75% to 90% are singletons; the top ten hold about 7%. The sequences come from CD4+ or CD8+ T cells sorted from blood, collected in a trial of the OX40 agonist ivuxolimab. These receptors were collected from an adult with an advanced solid tumor such as melanoma, head and neck, liver or kidney cancer.

This chain links TRBV5-1 with TRBJ2-7, with 12 nucleotides matching TRBD2. The germline gives CDR1 SGHRS, CDR2 YFSETQ. This CDR3 is built from 14 residues. V dropped 5 bases and J dropped 2; count of bases not matched to a gene: 2. CDR3: CASRGLAGTYEQYF. As DNA, the CDR3 is TGCGCCAGCAGAGGACTAGCGGGGACCTACGAGCAGTACTTC.

The chain employs TRBV11-2 and TRBJ2-1, with TRBD2 as a possible D gene (7 bases). Germline V gene data show CDR1 as SGHAT and CDR2 as FQNNGV. V gave up 7 bases and J gave up 3 bases, with 19 bases separating them. CDR3 length equals 16 residues. CDR3 loop: CASTRTGGPYYNEQFF. The CDR3 nucleotides are TGTGCCAGCACTCGTACCGGGGGGCCATACTACAATGAGCAGTTCTTC.

The V call is TRBV7-9, the J call TRBJ2-5; 11 bases map to TRBD2. The V gene end was trimmed by 1 base and the J gene end by 6 bases; junction bases not matched to a gene: 7. Germline lookup yields CDR1 SEHNR and CDR2 FQNEAQ (reference sequence). The CDR3 totals 16 residues. This chain's CDR3 is CASSLELAGGTKTQYF. The CDR3 bases are TGTGCCAGCAGCTTAGAGTTAGCGGGAGGGACGAAGACCCAGTACTTC. Full variable domain (missing parts from reference TRBV7-9 and TRBJ2-5): DTGVSQNPRHKITKRGQNVTFRCDPISEHNRLYWYRQTLGQGPEFLTYFQNEAQLEKSRLLSDRFSAERPKGSFSTLEIQRTEQGDSAMYLCASSLELAGGTKTQYFGPGTRLLVL.

This chain connects TRBV5-1 to TRBJ2-1; 8 bases are shared with TRBD2. The CDR3 runs 16 residues. J was trimmed by 2 bases and V by 0 bases; bases with no gene match: 4. Per the germline V gene, CDR1 is SGHRS and CDR2 is YFSETQ. The CDR3: CASSLESGGPYNEQFF. CDR3 DNA: TGCGCCAGCAGCTTGGAAAGCGGGGGCCCCTACAATGAGCAGTTCTTC. The entire variable domain, with the rest obtained from reference TRBV5-1 and TRBJ2-1, is as follows: KAGVTQTPRYLIKTRGQQVTLSCSPISGHRSVSWYQQTPGQGLQFLFEYFSETQRNKGNFPGRFSGRQFSNSRSEMNVSTLELGDSALYLCASSLESGGPYNEQFFGPGTRLTVL.